These 9 T cell receptor beta chains came from one sample sequenced in a study of early T cells in non-severe SARS-CoV-2 infection. TCRdb fed the 5' RACE reads into MiXCR, producing one record per CDR3 protein. This sample has tens of thousands of distinct CDR3 sequences; under 10% occur once, and the top ten carry 3% to 4%. The specimen sequenced was whole blood. These TCRs come from an adult who was a healthcare worker with PCR-confirmed SARS-CoV-2 infection or an uninfected control (not recorded which).

The genes are TRBV24-1 and TRBJ2-3; TRBD2 might be the D (6 bases). CDR3 length: 16 residues. Between the trimmed V and J ends, which lost 4 bases and 2 bases, there was a span of 15 bases. Germline V gene lookup returns CDR1 KGHDR and CDR2 SFDVKD. CDR3 DNA: TGTGCCACCAGTGACGGAGGAGGGCAGTTCACAGATACGCAGTATTTT. Translating it yields CATSDGGGQFTDTQYF.

This clonotype occurred many times. The rearrangement joins TRBV28 to TRBJ1-5; a possible D gene is TRBD1 (5 bases). Germline V lookup: CDR1 MDHEN, CDR2 SYDVKM. The CDR3 has 12 residues. V shed 8 bases and J shed 5 bases, with 10 bases lying between them. The CDR3 DNA reads as TGTGCCAGCCACACGGGGGATCAGCCCCAGCATTTT. Translation gives CASHTGDQPQHF.

V usage is TRBV28 and J usage is TRBJ1-4; D is uncertain. The CDR3 has 13 amino acids. V dropped 5 bases and J dropped 5 bases, with 9 bases sitting between them. Germline CDR1 is MDHEN and CDR2 is SYDVKM. CDR3: CASSGEQNEKLFF. As DNA, the CDR3 is TGTGCCAGCAGTGGCGAACAAAATGAAAAACTGTTTTTT.

The chain has TRBV28 and TRBJ1-3; TRBD1 matches at 8 bases. The length of the CDR3 is 16 residues. With V trimmed by 5 bases and J by 3 bases, 9 bases remained unmatched. Germline V gives CDR1 MDHEN, CDR2 SYDVKM. This CDR3 is CASSPHRTGRGNTIYF. The CDR3, as DNA: TGTGCCAGCAGTCCTCATAGGACAGGGCGTGGAAACACCATATATTTT.

At least ten counts were recorded for this clonotype. V and J are TRBV9 and TRBJ2-3; D is uncertain. The CDR3 is 15 residues long. Germline CDR1 SGDLS, CDR2 YYNGEE. Trimming removed 4 bases from V and 1 base from J, with 13 bases in between. In DNA form, the CDR3 reads TGTGCCAGCAGCTCAAGACATTCCGGCACAGATACGCAGTATTTT. Translating it yields CASSSRHSGTDTQYF. Combining the CDR3 with reference TRBV9 and TRBJ2-3 gives the whole variable domain DSGVTQTPKHLITATGQRVTLRCSPRSGDLSVYWYQQSLDQGLQFLIQYYNGEERAKGNILERFSAQQFPDLHSELNLSSLELGDSALYFCASSSRHSGTDTQYFGPGTRLTVL.

Many counts were recorded for this clonotype. The chain recombines TRBV9 with TRBJ2-5; possibly TRBD1 for D (6 bases). V was pared by 0 bases and J by 4 bases, with 7 bases between. The length of the CDR3 is 13 residues. CDR1 is SGDLS, CDR2 YYNGEE, per germline. CDR3 nucleotides: TGTGCCAGCAGCGTAGAAGGGGGAGAGACCCAGTACTTC. Its protein is CASSVEGGETQYF.

This clonotype was observed at least ten times. The V call is TRBV28, the J call TRBJ2-1; 9 bases line up with TRBD2. Germline V gene data show CDR1 as MDHEN and CDR2 as SYDVKM. Trimming took 6 bases from V and 4 from J; bases not matched to a gene: 7. The CDR3 contains 15 residues. DNA of the CDR3: TGTGCCAGCAGCCAAGCGGGAGGCGGGTACAATGAGCAGTTCTTC. Translating gives CASSQAGGGYNEQFF.

This clonotype was counted many times. The V gene is TRBV27, the J gene TRBJ1-2; D gene uncertain. CDR3 length: 13 amino acids. Looked up from germline, CDR1 is MNHEY and CDR2 is SMNVEV (reference sequence). V lost 2 bases and J 2 bases, leaving 6 bases between the germline ends. Here the CDR3 DNA reads TGTGCCAGCAGTTTAAAGGGCAACTATGGCTACACCTTC. It codes for CASSLKGNYGYTF.

V usage is TRBV7-8 and J usage is TRBJ1-2; D is undetermined. The germline V and J ends were trimmed by 1 base and 4 bases, with 19 bases remaining between them. CDR1 and CDR2 (germline): SGHVS, FQNEAQ. CDR3 length: 17 residues. Here the CDR3 DNA reads TGTGCCAGCAGCTTAGGTTCGCATTTTCCGATGGCCTATGGCTACACCTTC. This sequence encodes CASSLGSHFPMAYGYTF. The whole variable domain, filled in from reference TRBV7-8 and TRBJ1-2, reads GAGVSQSPRYKVAKRGQDVALRCDPISGHVSLFWYQQALGQGPEFLTYFQNEAQLDKSGLPSDRFFAERPEGSVSTLKIQRTQQEDSAVYLCASSLGSHFPMAYGYTFGSGTRLTVV.